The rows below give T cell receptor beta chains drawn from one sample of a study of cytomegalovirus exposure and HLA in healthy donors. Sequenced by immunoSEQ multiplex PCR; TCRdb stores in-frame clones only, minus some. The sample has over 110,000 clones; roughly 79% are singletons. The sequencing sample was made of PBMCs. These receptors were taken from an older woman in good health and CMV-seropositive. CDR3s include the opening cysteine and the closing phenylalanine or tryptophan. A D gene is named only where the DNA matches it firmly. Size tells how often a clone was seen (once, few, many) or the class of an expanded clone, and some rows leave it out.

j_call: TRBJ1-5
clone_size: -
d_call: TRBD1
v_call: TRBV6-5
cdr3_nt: TGTGCCAGCAGTCGGTCGGACAGGTCGCAGCCCCAGCATTTT
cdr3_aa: CASSRSDRSQPQHF

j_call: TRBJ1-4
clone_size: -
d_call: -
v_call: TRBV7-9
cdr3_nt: TGTGCCAGCAGCATTACGGGGGGGGAAAAACTGTTTTTT
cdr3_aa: CASSITGGEKLFF

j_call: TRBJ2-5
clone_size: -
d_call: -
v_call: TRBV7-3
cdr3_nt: TGTGCCAGCAGCCAAATATCCTCGGGTGGACTCCTTTTGGAGACCCAGTACTTC
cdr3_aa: CASSQISSGGLLLETQYF

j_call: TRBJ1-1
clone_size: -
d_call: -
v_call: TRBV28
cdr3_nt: TGTGCCAGCAGTCGAAACAGGAATATTGAAGCTTTCTTT
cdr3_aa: CASSRNRNIEAFF

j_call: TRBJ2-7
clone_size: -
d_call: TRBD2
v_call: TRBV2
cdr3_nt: TGTGCCAGCAGACCTACCGGGACTAGCGGTCCCTACGAGCAGTACTTC
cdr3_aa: CASRPTGTSGPYEQYF

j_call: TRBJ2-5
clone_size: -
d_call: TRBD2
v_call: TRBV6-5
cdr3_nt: TGTGCCAGCAGTCTAGCGGGAGGGCGGGAGACCCAGTACTTC
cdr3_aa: CASSLAGGRETQYF

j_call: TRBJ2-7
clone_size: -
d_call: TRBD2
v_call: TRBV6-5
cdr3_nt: TGTGCCAGCAGTTACTCTTCACCTCGGGGGGGCTACGAGCAGTACTTC
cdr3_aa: CASSYSSPRGGYEQYF

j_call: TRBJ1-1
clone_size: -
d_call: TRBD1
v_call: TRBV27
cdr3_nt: TGTGCCAGCAGTTTACAGAGGGGCACAGGGGGCACTGAAGCTTTCTTT
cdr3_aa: CASSLQRGTGGTEAFF

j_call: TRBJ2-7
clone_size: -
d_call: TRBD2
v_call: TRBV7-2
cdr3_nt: TGTGCCAGCAGCTTATCTACGGGAGGACCGTACGAGCAGTACTTC
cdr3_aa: CASSLSTGGPYEQYF

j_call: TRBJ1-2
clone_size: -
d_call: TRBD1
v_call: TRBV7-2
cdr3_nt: TGTGCCAGCAGCCGGGACAGTTTCGGCTACACCTTC
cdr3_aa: CASSRDSFGYTF

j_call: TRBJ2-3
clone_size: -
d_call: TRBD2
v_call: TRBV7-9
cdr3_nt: TGTGCCAGCAGCAAAGAGGCGGGAGGCCCAGATACGCAGTATTTT
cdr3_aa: CASSKEAGGPDTQYF

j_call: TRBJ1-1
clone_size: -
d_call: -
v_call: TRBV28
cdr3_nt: TGTGCCACGGAGCTCGTCCCGTCAAGTGCTTTCTTT
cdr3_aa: CATELVPSSAFF

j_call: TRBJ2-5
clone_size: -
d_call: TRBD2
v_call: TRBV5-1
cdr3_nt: TGCGCCAGCAATGAGGGAGGGCCTGGGGAGACCCAGTACTTC
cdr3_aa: CASNEGGPGETQYF

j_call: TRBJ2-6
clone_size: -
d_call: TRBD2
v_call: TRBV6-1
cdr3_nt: TGTGCCAGCAGGGCGGGGGGTGCTGGGGCCAACGTCCTGACTTTC
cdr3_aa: CASRAGGAGANVLTF

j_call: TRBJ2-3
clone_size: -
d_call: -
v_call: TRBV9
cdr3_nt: TGTGCCAGCAGCCCCCAAGGGGAACCTACCACAGATACGCAGTATTTT
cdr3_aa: CASSPQGEPTTDTQYF

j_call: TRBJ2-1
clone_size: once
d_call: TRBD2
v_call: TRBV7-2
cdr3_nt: TGTGCCAGCAGTGGGGAGCGGGAGGCCCTAGAGAATGAGCAGTTCTTC
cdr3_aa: CASSGEREALENEQFF

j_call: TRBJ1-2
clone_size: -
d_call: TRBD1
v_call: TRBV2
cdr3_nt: TGTGCCAGCAGTGAATTCCTCGACAGGGTTGGGAATGGCTACACCTTC
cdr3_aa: CASSEFLDRVGNGYTF

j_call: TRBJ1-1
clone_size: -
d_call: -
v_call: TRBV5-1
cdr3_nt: TGCGCCAGCAGCGCCCTCTCCGGGGACACTGAAGCTTTCTTT
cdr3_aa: CASSALSGDTEAFF

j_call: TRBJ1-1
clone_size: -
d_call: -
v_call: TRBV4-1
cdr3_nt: TGCGCCAGCAGCCAAGTGTTAGGGGTAACTGAAGCTTTCTTT
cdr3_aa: CASSQVLGVTEAFF

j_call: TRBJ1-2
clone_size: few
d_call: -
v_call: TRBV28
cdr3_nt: TGTGCCAGCAGTTTAACGGGGAACTATGGCTACACCTTC
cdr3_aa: CASSLTGNYGYTF

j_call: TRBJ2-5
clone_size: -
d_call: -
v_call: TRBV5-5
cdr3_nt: TGTGCCAGCAGCTCCCCGGGGGGCGGTGAGACCCAGTACTTC
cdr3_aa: CASSSPGGGETQYF

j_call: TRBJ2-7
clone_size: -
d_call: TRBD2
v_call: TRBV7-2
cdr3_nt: TGTGCCAGCAGCTACCGGGGGGACTACGAGCAGTACTTC
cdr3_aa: CASSYRGDYEQYF

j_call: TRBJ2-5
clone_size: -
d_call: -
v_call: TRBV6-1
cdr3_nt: TGTGCCAGCAGTGAAAGTCTAGCGGAGACCCAGTACTTC
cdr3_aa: CASSESLAETQYF

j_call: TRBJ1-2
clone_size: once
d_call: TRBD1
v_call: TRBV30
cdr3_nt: TGTGCCTGGAGTGTACTCTACAGGGGAAGGGATGGCTACACCTTC
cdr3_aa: CAWSVLYRGRDGYTF

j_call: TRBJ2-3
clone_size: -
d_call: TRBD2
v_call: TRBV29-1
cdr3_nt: TGCAGCGTCGCCAGGACTAGCGTGGCAGAGGGTACGCAGTATTTT
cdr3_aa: CSVARTSVAEGTQYF

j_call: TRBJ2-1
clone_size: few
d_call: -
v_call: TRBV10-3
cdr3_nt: TGTGCCATCAGTGAGTTCAGTGAGCAGTTCTTC
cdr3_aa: CAISEFSEQFF

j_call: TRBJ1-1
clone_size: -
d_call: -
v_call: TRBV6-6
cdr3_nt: TGTGCCAGCAGCTTGGGAGTTCCGAACACTGAAGCTTTCTTT
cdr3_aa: CASSLGVPNTEAFF

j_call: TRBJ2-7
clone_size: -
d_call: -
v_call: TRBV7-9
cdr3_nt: TGTGCCAGCAGCTTAGCGGGGACTGAGACCTACGAGCAGTACTTC
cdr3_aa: CASSLAGTETYEQYF

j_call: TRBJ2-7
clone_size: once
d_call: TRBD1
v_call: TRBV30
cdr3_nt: TGTGCCTCCCGGGACAGGGGGCCCTACGAGCAGTACTTC
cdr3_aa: CASRDRGPYEQYF

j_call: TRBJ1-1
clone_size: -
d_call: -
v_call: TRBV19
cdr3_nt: TGTGCCAGTAGTATATCCCGGACATTCCGCGCTGAAGCTTTCTTT
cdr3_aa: CASSISRTFRAEAFF

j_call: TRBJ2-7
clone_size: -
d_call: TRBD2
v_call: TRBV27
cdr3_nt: TGTGCCAGCAGGCCCCTCCCGGGGGGTGAGTACGAGCAGTACTTC
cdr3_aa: CASRPLPGGEYEQYF

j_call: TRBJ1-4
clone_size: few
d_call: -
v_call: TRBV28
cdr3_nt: TGTGCCAGCAGTCGACAGACCGGTAATGAAAAACTGTTTTTT
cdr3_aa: CASSRQTGNEKLFF

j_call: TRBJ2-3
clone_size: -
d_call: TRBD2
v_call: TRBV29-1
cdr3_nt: TGCAGCGTTGAAGGTTCCCTAGCGGCTAGCACAGATACGCAGTATTTT
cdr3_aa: CSVEGSLAASTDTQYF

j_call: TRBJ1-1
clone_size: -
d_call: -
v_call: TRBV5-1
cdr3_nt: TGCGCCAGCAGCTTGCAGGGGACGGACACTGAAGCTTTCTTT
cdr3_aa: CASSLQGTDTEAFF

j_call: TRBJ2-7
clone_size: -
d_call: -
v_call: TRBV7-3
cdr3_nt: TGTGCCAGCAGCTTAGAAGCGACGAGCTCCTACGAGCAGTACTTC
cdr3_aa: CASSLEATSSYEQYF

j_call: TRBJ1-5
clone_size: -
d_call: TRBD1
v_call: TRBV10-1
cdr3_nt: TGCGCCAGCAGTTGGACAGGGGAGACCAATCAGCCCCAGCATTTT
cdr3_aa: CASSWTGETNQPQHF

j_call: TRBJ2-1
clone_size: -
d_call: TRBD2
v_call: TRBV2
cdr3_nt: TGTGCCGGCCGACTAGCGGGAGGGTACAATGAGCAGTTCTTC
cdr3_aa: CAGRLAGGYNEQFF

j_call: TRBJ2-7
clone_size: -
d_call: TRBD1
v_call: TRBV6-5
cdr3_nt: TGTGCCAGCTCGCTGCCCGGGACAGGGGTTCGCGAGCAGTACTTC
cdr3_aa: CASSLPGTGVREQYF

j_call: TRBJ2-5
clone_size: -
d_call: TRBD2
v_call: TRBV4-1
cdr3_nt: TGCGCCAGCAGCCAAGGGGGCCTAGCGGGAGGGCCTCACGGTCGTGAGACCCAGTACTTC
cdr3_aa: CASSQGGLAGGPHGRETQYF

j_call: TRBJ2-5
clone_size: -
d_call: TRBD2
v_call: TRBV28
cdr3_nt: TGTGCCAGCAGTCCGACTAGCGGGAGTTGGGAGACCCAGTACTTC
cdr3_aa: CASSPTSGSWETQYF

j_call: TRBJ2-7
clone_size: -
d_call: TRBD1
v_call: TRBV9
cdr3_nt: TGTGCCAGCAGCCCTGTGACAGGGGGCTTTGTCGAGCAGTACTTC
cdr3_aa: CASSPVTGGFVEQYF

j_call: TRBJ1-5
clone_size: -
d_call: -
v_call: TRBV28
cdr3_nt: TGTGCCAGCAGTTTACCCGGGGGGAATCAGCCCCAGCATTTT
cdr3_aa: CASSLPGGNQPQHF

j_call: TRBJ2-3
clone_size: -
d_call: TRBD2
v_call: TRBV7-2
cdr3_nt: TGTGCCAGCAGCCAAATAGCGGGGAGAACAGATACGCAGTATTTT
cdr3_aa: CASSQIAGRTDTQYF

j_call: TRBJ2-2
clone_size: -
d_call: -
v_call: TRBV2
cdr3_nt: TGTGCCAGCAGTGATCGCCGACTGAACACCGGGGAGCTGTTTTTT
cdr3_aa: CASSDRRLNTGELFF

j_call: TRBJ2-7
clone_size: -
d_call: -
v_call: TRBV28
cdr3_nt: TGTGCCAGCACCGATACTTACGAGCAGTACTTC
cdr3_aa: CASTDTYEQYF

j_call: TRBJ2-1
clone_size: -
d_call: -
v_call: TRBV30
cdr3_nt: TGTGCCTGGAGTGTACAGAGTCGCAATGAGCAGTTCTTC
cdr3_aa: CAWSVQSRNEQFF

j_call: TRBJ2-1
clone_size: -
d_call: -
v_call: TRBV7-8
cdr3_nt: TGTGCCAGCAGCTCCCCCCGAGGCGGGCTGACCCATGAGCAGTTCTTC
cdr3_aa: CASSSPRGGLTHEQFF

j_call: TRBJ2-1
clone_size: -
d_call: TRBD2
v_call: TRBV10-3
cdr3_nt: TGTGCCATCAGTGAGAGGACTAGCGGGAGGGGTTACAATGAGCAGTTCTTC
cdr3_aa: CAISERTSGRGYNEQFF

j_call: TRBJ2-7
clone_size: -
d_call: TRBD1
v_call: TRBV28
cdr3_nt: TGTGCCAGCAGTTTATTCCCGGGACAGGGGCCTCGGTACTTC
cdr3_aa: CASSLFPGQGPRYF

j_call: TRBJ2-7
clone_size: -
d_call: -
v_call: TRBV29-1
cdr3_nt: TGCAGCGTTACTACGCTCTATGACAGGAGCTCCTACGAGCAGTACTTC
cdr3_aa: CSVTTLYDRSSYEQYF

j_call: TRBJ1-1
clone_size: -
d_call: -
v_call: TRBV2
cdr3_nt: TGTGCCAGCAGTGAAGCGACAGGCAGGCTGGGGACTGAAGCTTTCTTT
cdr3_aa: CASSEATGRLGTEAFF

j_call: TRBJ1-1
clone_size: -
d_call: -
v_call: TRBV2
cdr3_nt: TGTGCCAGCACCAAGATCGGCGGGAACACTGAAGCTTTCTTT
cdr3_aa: CASTKIGGNTEAFF

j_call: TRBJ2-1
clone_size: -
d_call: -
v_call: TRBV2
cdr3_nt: TGTGCCAGCAGTACCAGCAATGAGCAGTTCTTC
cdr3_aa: CASSTSNEQFF

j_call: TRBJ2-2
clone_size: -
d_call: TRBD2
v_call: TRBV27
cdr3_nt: TGTGCCAGCAGTTTGTGGCTAGCGGGAAACACCGGGGAGCTGTTTTTT
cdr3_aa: CASSLWLAGNTGELFF

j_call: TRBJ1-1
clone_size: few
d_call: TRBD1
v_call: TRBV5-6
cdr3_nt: TGTGCCAGCAGCTTGAGGACAGGGGGGACTGAAGCTTTCTTT
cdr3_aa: CASSLRTGGTEAFF

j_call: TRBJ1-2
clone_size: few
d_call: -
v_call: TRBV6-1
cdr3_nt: TGTGCCAGCAGTGAGTGGAGGACAGCCTCATATGGCTACACCTTC
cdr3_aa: CASSEWRTASYGYTF

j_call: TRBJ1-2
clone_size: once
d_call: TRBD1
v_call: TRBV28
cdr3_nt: TGTGCCAGCAGGTCGTCAGGGGGCAGGTATGGCTACACCTTC
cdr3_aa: CASRSSGGRYGYTF

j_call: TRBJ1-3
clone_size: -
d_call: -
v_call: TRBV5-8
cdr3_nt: TGTGCCAGCAGGCGGACTTTTAGCTCTGGGACCATATATTTT
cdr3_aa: CASRRTFSSGTIYF